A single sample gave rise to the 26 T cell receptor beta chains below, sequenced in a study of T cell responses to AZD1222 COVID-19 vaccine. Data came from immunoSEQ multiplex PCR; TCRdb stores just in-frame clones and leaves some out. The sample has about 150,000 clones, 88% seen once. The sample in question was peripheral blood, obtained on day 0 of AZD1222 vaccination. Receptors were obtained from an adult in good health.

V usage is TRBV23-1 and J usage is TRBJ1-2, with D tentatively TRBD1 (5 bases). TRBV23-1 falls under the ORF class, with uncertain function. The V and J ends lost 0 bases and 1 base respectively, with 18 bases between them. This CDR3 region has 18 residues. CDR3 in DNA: TGCGCCAGCAGTCAATCGATGGGACGGGACGGGATTAACTATGGCTACACCTTC. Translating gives CASSQSMGRDGINYGYTF.

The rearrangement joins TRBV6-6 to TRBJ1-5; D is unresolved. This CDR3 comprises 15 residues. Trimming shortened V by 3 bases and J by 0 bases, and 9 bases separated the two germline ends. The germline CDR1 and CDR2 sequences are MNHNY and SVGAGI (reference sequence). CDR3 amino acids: CASSYREYSNQPQHF. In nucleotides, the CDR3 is TGTGCCAGCAGTTATAGAGAATATAGCAATCAGCCCCAGCATTTT.

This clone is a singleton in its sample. The CDR3 nucleotides are TGCGCCAGCAGCCAAGAAAGGGACAACACCGGGGAGCTGTTTTTT. Translation gives CASSQERDNTGELFF. The chain has TRBV4-3 and TRBJ2-2, with D perhaps assigned TRBD1 or TRBD2 (5 bases each). From germline, CDR1 is LGHNA and CDR2 YSLEER. The V end lost 0 bases, the J end lost 2 bases, and 7 bases lay between the germline ends. The length of the CDR3 is 15 residues.

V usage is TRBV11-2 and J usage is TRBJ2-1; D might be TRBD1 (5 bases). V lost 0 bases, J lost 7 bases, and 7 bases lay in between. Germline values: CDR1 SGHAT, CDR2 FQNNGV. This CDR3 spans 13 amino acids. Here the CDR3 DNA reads TGTGCCAGCAGCTTAGATAGGACAAATGAGCAGTTCTTC. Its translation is CASSLDRTNEQFF.

CDR3 nucleotides: TGTGCCAGCAGTCAGACAGGGGCAGGCTACACCTTC. Encoded protein: CASSQTGAGYTF. V gene TRBV12-3 or TRBV12-4 combines with J gene TRBJ1-2; 8 bases are shared with TRBD1. The trim removed 5 bases at V and 8 bases at J, leaving 4 bases unmatched. This CDR3 has 12 amino acids.

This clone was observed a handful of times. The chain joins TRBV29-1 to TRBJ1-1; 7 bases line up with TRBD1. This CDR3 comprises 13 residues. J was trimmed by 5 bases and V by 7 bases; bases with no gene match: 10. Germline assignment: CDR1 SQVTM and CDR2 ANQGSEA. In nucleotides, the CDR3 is TGCAGCGGCCACAGGGGAGTAGAGACTGAAGCTTTCTTT. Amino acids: CSGHRGVETEAFF.

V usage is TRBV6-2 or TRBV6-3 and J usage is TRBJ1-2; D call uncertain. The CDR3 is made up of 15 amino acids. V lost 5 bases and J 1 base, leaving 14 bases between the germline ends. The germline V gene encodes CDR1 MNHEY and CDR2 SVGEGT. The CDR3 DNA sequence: TGTGCCAGCAGTGACGTCGGTCGGGGTAACTATGGCTACACCTTC. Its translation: CASSDVGRGNYGYTF.

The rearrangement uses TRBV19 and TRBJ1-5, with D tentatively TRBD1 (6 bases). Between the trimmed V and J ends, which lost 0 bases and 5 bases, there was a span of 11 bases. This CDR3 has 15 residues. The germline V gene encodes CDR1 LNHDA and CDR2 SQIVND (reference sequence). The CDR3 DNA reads TGTGCCAGTAGTATAGATATCGGGGGCCATCAGCCCCAGCATTTT. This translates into CASSIDIGGHQPQHF.

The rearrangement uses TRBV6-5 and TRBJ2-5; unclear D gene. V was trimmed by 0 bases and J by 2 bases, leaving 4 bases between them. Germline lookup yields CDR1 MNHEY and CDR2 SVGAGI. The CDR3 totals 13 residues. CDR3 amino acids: CASSYSAQETQYF. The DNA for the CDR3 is TGTGCCAGCAGTTACTCAGCGCAAGAGACCCAGTACTTC.

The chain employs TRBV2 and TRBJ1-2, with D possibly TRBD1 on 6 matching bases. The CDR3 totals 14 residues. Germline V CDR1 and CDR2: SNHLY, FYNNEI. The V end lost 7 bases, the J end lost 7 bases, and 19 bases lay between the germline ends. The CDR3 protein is CASNEGWGQAGYTF. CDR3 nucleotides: TGTGCCAGCAACGAAGGATGGGGGCAGGCTGGCTACACCTTC.

The CDR3 protein is CASSSISGGLEAFF. The CDR3 nucleotides read TGTGCCAGCAGTTCTATATCCGGGGGTCTTGAAGCTTTCTTT. The genes are TRBV7-6 and TRBJ1-1, with D possibly matching TRBD1 (5 bases). This CDR3 is built from 14 residues. Trimming took 6 bases from V and 7 from J, leaving 18 bases between them. CDR1 and CDR2 from the germline V gene are SGHVS and FNYEAQ.

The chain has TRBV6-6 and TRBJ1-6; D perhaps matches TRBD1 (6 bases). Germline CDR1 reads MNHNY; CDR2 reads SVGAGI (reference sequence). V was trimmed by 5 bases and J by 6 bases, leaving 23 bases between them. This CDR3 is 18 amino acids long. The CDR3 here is CASSRGSTGLAGNSPLHF. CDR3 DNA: TGTGCCAGCAGTCGAGGCTCGACAGGCCTGGCGGGTAATTCACCCCTCCACTTT.

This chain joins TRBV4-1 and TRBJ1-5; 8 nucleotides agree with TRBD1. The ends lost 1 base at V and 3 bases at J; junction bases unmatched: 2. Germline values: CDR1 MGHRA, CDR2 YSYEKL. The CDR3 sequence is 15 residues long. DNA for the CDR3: TGCGCCAGCAGCCAAGGGGACAGGAACAATCAGCCCCAGCATTTT. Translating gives CASSQGDRNNQPQHF.

The CDR3 bases are TGTGCCAGCAGCACTAGCGGTACCGGGGAGCTGTTTTTT. It yields the protein CASSTSGTGELFF. The chain is built from TRBV11-2 and TRBJ2-2; 8 bases align to TRBD2. This CDR3 has 13 amino acids. Trimming took 5 bases from V and 5 from J; bases not matched to a gene: 1. Germline loops: CDR1 SGHAT, CDR2 FQNNGV.

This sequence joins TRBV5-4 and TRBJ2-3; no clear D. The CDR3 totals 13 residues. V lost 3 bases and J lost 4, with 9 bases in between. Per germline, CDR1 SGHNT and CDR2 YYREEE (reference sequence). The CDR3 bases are TGTGCCAGCAGCTACGGGTCCCCAGATACGCAGTATTTT. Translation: CASSYGSPDTQYF.

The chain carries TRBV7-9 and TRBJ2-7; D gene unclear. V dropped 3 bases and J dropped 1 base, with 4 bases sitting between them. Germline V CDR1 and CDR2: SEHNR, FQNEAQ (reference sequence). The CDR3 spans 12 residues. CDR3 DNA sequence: TGTGCCAGCAGCTTCCAGTCCTACGAGCAGTACTTC. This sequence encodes CASSFQSYEQYF.

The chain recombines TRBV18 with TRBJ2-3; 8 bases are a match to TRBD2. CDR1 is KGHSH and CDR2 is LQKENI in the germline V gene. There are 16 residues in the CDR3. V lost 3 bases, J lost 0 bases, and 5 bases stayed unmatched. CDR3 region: CASSPPLAGSTDTQYF. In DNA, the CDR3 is TGTGCCAGCTCACCCCCTCTAGCGGGTAGCACAGATACGCAGTATTTT.

The CDR3 reads CASRRGAREDYTF. CDR3 DNA sequence: TGTGCCAGCCGAAGAGGGGCTAGAGAGGACTACACCTTC. The V gene is TRBV9, the J gene TRBJ1-2; TRBD1 is a possible D gene (5 bases). CDR1 and CDR2 (germline): SGDLS, YYNGEE. Trimming took 7 bases from V and 10 from J, leaving 20 bases between them. The CDR3 loop spans 13 amino acids.

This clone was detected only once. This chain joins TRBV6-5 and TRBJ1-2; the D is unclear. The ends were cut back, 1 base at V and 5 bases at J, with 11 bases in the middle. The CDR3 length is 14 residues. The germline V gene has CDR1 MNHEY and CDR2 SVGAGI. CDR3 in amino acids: CASSYFRTGYGYTF. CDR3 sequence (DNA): TGTGCCAGCAGTTACTTTCGGACGGGGTATGGCTACACCTTC.

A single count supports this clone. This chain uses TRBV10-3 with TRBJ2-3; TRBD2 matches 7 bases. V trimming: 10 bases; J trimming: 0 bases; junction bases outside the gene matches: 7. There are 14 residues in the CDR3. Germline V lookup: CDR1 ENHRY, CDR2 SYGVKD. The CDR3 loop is CASSSGSSTDTQYF. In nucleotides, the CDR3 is TGTGCCAGTTCTAGCGGATCTAGCACAGATACGCAGTATTTT.

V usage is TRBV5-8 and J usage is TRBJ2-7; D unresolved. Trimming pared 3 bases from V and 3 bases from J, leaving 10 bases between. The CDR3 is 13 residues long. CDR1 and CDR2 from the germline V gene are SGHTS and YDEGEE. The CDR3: CASSSDMFYEQYF. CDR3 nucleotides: TGTGCCAGCAGCTCCGACATGTTCTACGAGCAGTACTTC.

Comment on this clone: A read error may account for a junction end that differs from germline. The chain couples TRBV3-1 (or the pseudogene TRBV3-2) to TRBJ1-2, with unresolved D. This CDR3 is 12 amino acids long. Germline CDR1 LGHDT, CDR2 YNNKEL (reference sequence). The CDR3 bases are TGTGCCAGCAGCGGCCGACGGCAGCCGTTCCTCTTC. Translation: CASSGRRQPFLF.

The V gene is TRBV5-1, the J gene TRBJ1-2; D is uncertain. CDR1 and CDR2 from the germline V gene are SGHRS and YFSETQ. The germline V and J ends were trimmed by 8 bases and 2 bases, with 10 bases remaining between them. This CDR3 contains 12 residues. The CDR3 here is CASAPSNYGYTF. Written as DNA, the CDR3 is TGCGCCAGTGCCCCCTCAAACTATGGCTACACCTTC.

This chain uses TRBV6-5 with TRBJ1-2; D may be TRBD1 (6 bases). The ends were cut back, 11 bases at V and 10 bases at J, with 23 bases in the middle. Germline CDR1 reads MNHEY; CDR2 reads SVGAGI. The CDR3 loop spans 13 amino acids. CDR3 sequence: CAGANQGFPSYTF. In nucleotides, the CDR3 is TGTGCCGGCGCCAACCAGGGGTTCCCCTCCTACACCTTC.

The CDR3 loop reads CASSYTGLDTQYF. CDR3 coding DNA: TGTGCCAGCAGTTACACCGGGCTGGATACGCAGTATTTT. V is TRBV6-5 and J is TRBJ2-3; D not certain. This CDR3 contains 13 residues. V gave up 2 bases and J gave up 6 bases, with 9 bases separating them. Per germline, CDR1 MNHEY and CDR2 SVGAGI.

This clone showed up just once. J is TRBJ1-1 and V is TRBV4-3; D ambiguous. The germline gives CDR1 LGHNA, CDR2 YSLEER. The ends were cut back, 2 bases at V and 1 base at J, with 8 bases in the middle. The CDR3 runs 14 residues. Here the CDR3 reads CASSQTRTNTEAFF. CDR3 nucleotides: TGCGCCAGCAGCCAAACAAGGACGAACACTGAAGCTTTCTTT.